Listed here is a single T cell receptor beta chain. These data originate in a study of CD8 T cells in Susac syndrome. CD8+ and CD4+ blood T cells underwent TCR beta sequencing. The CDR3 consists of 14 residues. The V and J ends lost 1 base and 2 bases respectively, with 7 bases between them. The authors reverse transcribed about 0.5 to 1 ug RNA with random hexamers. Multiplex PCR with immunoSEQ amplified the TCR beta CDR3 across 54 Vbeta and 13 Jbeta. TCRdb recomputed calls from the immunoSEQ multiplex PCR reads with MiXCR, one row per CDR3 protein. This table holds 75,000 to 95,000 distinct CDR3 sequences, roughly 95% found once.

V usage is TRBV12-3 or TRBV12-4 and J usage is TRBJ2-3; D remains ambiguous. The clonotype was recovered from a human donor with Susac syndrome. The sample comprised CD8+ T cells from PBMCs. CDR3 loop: CASSLVGPTDTQYF. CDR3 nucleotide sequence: TGTGCCAGCAGTTTAGTAGGGCCCACAGATACGCAGTATTTT.